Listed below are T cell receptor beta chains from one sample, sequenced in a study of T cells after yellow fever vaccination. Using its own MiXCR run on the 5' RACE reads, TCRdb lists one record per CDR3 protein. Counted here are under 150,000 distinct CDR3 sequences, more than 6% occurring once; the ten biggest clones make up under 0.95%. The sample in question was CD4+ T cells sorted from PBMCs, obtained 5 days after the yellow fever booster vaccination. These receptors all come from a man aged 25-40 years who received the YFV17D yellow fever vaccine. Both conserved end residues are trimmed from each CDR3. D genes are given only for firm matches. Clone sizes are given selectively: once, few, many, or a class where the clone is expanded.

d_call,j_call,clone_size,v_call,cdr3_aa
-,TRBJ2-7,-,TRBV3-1,ASSQVQGYEQY
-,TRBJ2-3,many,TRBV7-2,ASSPRGVSTDTQY
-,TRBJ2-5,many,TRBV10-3,AISDRGLRRAVLETQY
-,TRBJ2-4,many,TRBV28,ASSLVPSGGPKNIQY
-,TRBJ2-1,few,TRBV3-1,ASSHSVIPYNEQF
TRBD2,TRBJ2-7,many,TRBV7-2,ASSSLATSASSYEQY
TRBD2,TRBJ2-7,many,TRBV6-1,ASSDTGTRMNEQY
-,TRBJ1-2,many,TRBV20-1,SGGLNYGYT
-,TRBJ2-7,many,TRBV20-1,SARPGHNWYEQY
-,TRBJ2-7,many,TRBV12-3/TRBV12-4,ASSLGWEIPYEQY
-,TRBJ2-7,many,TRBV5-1,ASSLWDPYGEQY
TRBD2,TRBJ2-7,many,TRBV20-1,SASISGGRFEQY
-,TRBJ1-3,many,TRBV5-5,ASSLVPGQSSGNTIY
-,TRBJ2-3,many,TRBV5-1,ASSLVAVRSTDTQY
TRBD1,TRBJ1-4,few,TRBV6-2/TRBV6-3,ASRPGTGGEKLF
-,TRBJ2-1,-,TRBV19,ASSISILNEQF
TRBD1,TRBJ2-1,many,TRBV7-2,ASSLQGARNEQF
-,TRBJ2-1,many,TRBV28,ASEGYNEQF
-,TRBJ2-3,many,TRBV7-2,ASSLSGDTQY
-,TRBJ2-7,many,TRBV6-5,ASSYSGQSGVPYEQY
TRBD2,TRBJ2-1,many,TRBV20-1,SARWREAGEQF
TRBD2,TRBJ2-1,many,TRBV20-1,SAPQRGGYNEQF
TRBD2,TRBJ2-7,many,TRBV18,ASSPREGTYEQY
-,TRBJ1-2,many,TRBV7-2,ASSPLGGYGYT
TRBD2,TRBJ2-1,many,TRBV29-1,SVAGLAIHDEQF
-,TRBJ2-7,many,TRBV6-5,ASSYSPGTAGYEQY
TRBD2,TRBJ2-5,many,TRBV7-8,ASSPRVGGSQRGETQY
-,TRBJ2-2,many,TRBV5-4,ASSFSPHDKGELF
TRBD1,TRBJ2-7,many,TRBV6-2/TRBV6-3,ASRVDRGSSYEQY
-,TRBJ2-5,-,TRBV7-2,ASSRGVQETQY
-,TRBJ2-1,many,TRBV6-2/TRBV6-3,ASSPAVYNEQF
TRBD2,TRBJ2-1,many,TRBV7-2,ASNKDGTSGQNEQF
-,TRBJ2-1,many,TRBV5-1,ASSLAPGPTDEQF
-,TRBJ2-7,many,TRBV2,ASSRVNEQY
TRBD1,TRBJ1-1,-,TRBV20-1,SARQGVNTEAF
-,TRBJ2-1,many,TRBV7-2,ASSPRAVTQF
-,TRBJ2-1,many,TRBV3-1,ASSRAYNEQF
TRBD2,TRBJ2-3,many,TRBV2,ASRFSGTTDTQY
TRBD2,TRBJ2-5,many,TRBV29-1,SVAGGGETQY
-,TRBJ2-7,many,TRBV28,ASSLLSYEQY
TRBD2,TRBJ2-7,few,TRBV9,ASSVATGTSTYEQY
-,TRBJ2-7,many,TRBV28,ASSSPISLTSS
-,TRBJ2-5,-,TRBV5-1,ASSPGAFGTQY
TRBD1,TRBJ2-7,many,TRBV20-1,SAVDGTGDYEQY
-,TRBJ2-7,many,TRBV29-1,SVRTVSYEQY